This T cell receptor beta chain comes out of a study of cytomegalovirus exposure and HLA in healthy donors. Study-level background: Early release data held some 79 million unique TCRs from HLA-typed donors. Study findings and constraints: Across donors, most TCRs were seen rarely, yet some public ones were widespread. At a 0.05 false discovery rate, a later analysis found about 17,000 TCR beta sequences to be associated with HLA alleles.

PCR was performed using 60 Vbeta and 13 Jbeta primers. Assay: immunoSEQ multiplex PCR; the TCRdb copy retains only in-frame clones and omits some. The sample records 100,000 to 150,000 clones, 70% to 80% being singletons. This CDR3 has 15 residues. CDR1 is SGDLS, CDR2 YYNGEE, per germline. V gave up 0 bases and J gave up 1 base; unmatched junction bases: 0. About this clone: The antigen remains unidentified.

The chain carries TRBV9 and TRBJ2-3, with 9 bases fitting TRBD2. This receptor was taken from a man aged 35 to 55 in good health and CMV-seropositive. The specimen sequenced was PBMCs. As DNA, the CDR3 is TGTGCCAGCAGCGTAGCTAGCGGGGGCACAGATACGCAGTATTTT. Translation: CASSVASGGTDTQYF.